The 4 T cell receptor beta chains reported below all come from one sample, sequenced in a study of T cells after yellow fever vaccination. TCRdb re-analysed the 5' RACE reads in MiXCR, keeping a single row per CDR3 protein. The table records approximately 300,000 distinct CDR3 sequences, about 10% of them present only once. The sample in question was CD4+ T cells sorted from PBMCs, obtained 45 days after the yellow fever booster vaccination. The receptors here all came from a man younger than 35 who received the YFV17D yellow fever vaccine.

This clonotype was seen a handful of times. The chain links TRBV12-3 or TRBV12-4 to TRBJ1-2, with TRBD1 as a possible D gene (6 bases). Trimming left V 1 base short and J 6 bases short, with 9 bases between. The CDR3 loop spans 13 amino acids. The CDR3 sequence is CASSLGNRDGYTF. CDR3 DNA: TGTGCCAGCAGTTTAGGGAACAGGGATGGCTACACCTTC.

This clonotype occurred many times. This chain links TRBV20-1 with TRBJ1-1; 7 bases are a match to TRBD1. Looked up from germline, CDR1 is DFQATT and CDR2 is SNEGSKA (reference sequence). The CDR3 sequence is 15 residues long. The V gene end was trimmed by 2 bases and the J gene end by 2 bases; junction bases not matched to a gene: 8. CDR3 sequence: CSARQGGSVNTEAFF. DNA for the CDR3: TGCAGTGCTAGACAAGGGGGCAGTGTAAACACTGAAGCTTTCTTT.

Many counts were recorded for this clonotype. The chain carries TRBV12-3 or TRBV12-4 and TRBJ2-3; TRBD1 matches at 8 bases. This CDR3 spans 16 amino acids. With 5 bases clipped from V and 5 bases from J, the junction kept 12 bases outside the gene matches. The CDR3 protein is CASSPPRQGTGDTQYF. In nucleotides, the CDR3 is TGTGCCAGCAGTCCCCCGCGACAGGGGACTGGAGATACGCAGTATTTT.

The gene calls are TRBV12-3 or TRBV12-4 and TRBJ1-2; possible D gene TRBD1, 5 bases. CDR3 length: 14 residues. With 2 bases removed from V and 4 bases from J, the gap between germline ends came to 11 bases. The chain's CDR3 is CASSLLSGPYGYTF. As DNA, the CDR3 is TGTGCCAGCAGTTTATTGTCAGGGCCCTATGGCTACACCTTC.